Each of the 31 T cell receptor beta chains below was sequenced from the same sample in a study of T cell responses to AZD1222 COVID-19 vaccine. The protocol was immunoSEQ multiplex PCR, while the TCRdb copy is restricted to in-frame clones and leaves out a portion. Here the sample spans around 150,000 clones, roughly nine tenths being singletons. Sequencing was performed on peripheral blood, taken 28 days after the second AZD1222 dose. The receptors were gathered from an adult who received the AZD1222 COVID-19 vaccine.

The chain employs TRBV7-2 and TRBJ2-7; TRBD1 matches at 9 bases. Trimming at V came to 5 bases and at J to 2 bases, leaving 16 bases not matched to a gene. The CDR3 totals 18 residues. Germline CDR1 and CDR2: SGHTA and FQGNSA. Written as DNA, the CDR3 is TGTGCCAGCAGCCAAGACGGCCCGGGACAGGGTATCGCCTACGAGCAGTACTTC. Its protein product is CASSQDGPGQGIAYEQYF.

A single count supports this clone. The rearrangement joins TRBV9 to TRBJ1-1; no clear D. Trimming took off 3 bases at V and 0 bases at J, with 12 bases between the two ends. The CDR3 runs 15 residues. The V gene's germline CDR1 is SGDLS and CDR2 YYNGEE. In nucleotides, the CDR3 is TGTGCCAGCAGCGCCGTGGGCCGCATGAACACTGAAGCTTTCTTT. Protein product: CASSAVGRMNTEAFF.

Only one count was recorded for this clone. This chain connects TRBV15 to TRBJ1-6; tentative D call: TRBD1 (6 bases). Trimming removed 3 bases from V and 8 bases from J, with 11 bases in between. Germline CDR1 reads LNHNV; CDR2 reads YYDKDF (reference sequence). CDR3 length: 14 residues. This chain's CDR3 is CATSSPHRDSPLHF. CDR3 bases: TGTGCCACCAGCAGCCCTCACAGGGATTCACCCCTCCACTTT. Combining the CDR3 with reference TRBV15 and TRBJ1-6 gives the whole variable domain DAMVIQNPRYQVTQFGKPVTLSCSQTLNHNVMYWYQQKSSQAPKLLFHYYDKDFNNEADTPDNFQSRRPNTSFCFLDIRSPGLGDTAMYLCATSSPHRDSPLHFGNGTRLTVT.

V usage is TRBV27 and J usage is TRBJ1-4, with D possibly TRBD1 on 5 matching bases. Trimming took off 2 bases at V and 11 bases at J, with 12 bases between the two ends. Germline loops: CDR1 MNHEY, CDR2 SMNVEV (reference sequence). The CDR3 contains 13 residues. The CDR3: CASSLGATRKLFF. The DNA for the CDR3 is TGTGCCAGCAGTTTAGGGGCAACCCGCAAACTGTTTTTT.

The rearrangement links TRBV9 to TRBJ1-3; TRBD1 aligns across 7 bases. The V gene end was trimmed by 2 bases and the J gene end by 0 bases; junction bases not matched to a gene: 5. CDR3 length equals 16 residues. Germline values: CDR1 SGDLS, CDR2 YYNGEE. This CDR3 is CASSVGQGVSGNTIYF. DNA of the CDR3: TGTGCCAGCAGCGTGGGGCAGGGGGTCTCTGGAAACACCATATATTTT.

The J gene is TRBJ1-1, the V gene TRBV28, with D possibly TRBD1 on 5 matching bases. The CDR3 totals 14 residues. Germline CDR1 MDHEN, CDR2 SYDVKM. V was shortened by 4 bases and J by 6 bases, with 15 bases between the two germline ends. CDR3 DNA sequence: TGTGCCAGCAGTTCATTGGTGGACACCCCTGAAGCTTTCTTT. It translates to CASSSLVDTPEAFF.

The chain couples TRBV4-3 to TRBJ2-2; D possibly corresponds to TRBD1 (5 bases). Trimming took 3 bases from V and 3 from J, leaving 17 bases between them. Germline V lookup: CDR1 LGHNA, CDR2 YSLEER. The CDR3 runs to 17 residues. Written as DNA, the CDR3 is TGCGCCAGCAGCCAGGGTTTTGGATGGGGCGACACCGGGGAGCTGTTTTTT. Its protein is CASSQGFGWGDTGELFF.

This clone was picked up one time. The conserved phenylalanine or tryptophan normally closing the CDR3 is absent here, so this likely arose from a read error. No DNA is shown, since the ends of the CDR3 on it are uncertain; the CDR3 is the one TCRdb lists. The chain links TRBV11-2 to TRBJ1-1. The CDR3 is 12 amino acids long, termini counted. Looked up from germline, CDR1 is SGHAT and CDR2 is FQNNGV. The CDR3: CASSRGTDERTL.

CDR3 bases: TGTGCCAGCAGTCCAGAATGGGGCTGGACAGGGGGCGGAAACACCATATATTTT. Translated: CASSPEWGWTGGGNTIYF. This chain connects TRBV28 to TRBJ1-3; 11 bases are a match to TRBD1. Germline CDR1 MDHEN, CDR2 SYDVKM. V lost 5 bases and J lost 4; bases outside the gene matches: 13. The CDR3 loop spans 18 amino acids.

V gene TRBV11-2 combines with J gene TRBJ2-5; no reliable D call. The V and J ends lost 3 bases and 2 bases respectively, with 7 bases between them. This CDR3 has 13 residues. Germline CDR1 SGHAT, CDR2 FQNNGV. The CDR3 sequence is CASSFLDQETQYF. DNA for the CDR3: TGTGCCAGCAGCTTCCTAGATCAAGAGACCCAGTACTTC.

The gene calls are TRBV23-1 and TRBJ2-7, with D perhaps matching TRBD2 (7 bases). TRBV23-1 is an open reading frame whose function is uncertain. This CDR3 is built from 17 residues. V lost 6 bases and J 0 bases, leaving 21 bases between the germline ends. The CDR3 loop is CASSPGGRESGSYEQYF. The CDR3, as DNA: TGCGCCAGCAGCCCTGGGGGGCGGGAGAGTGGCTCCTACGAGCAGTACTTC.

As to this clone: This specimen includes other DNA sequences encoding the same CDR3. The V and J genes are TRBV12-3 or TRBV12-4 and TRBJ1-2, with 7 bases aligning to TRBD1. V was clipped by 6 bases and J by 2 bases; unmatched bases: 3. The CDR3 spans 13 residues. The CDR3 DNA reads TGTGCCAGCAGCCTACAGGGGAACTATGGCTACACCTTC. Translated: CASSLQGNYGYTF.

The CDR3 loop reads CASSLQGRYEQYF. For the CDR3, the DNA is TGTGCCAGCAGTTTACAGGGCAGATACGAGCAGTACTTC. The chain links TRBV27 to TRBJ2-7, with D perhaps TRBD1 (5 bases). The CDR3 spans 13 residues. From germline, CDR1 is MNHEY and CDR2 SMNVEV (reference sequence). Trimming cost V 2 bases and J 4 bases, with 9 bases left between them.

This chain joins TRBV7-3 and TRBJ2-5; weak D call: TRBD2 (5 bases). V was shortened by 1 base and J by 3 bases, with 12 bases between the two germline ends. Per the germline V gene, CDR1 is SGHTA and CDR2 is FQGTGA. The length of the CDR3 is 15 residues. The DNA of the CDR3 is TGTGCCAGCAGCTTAATATCGACGGGAAAAGAGACCCAGTACTTC. Protein: CASSLISTGKETQYF.

The chain couples TRBV2 to TRBJ1-1, with TRBD1 identical over 9 bases. V gave up 6 bases and J gave up 6 bases; unmatched junction bases: 5. CDR3 length: 13 amino acids. Germline V gene data show CDR1 as SNHLY and CDR2 as FYNNEI. The CDR3 sequence: CASSPGQGSEAFF. The CDR3 coding sequence is TGTGCCAGCAGCCCGGGACAGGGCTCTGAAGCTTTCTTT.

V usage is TRBV6-4 and J usage is TRBJ1-6; D is undetermined. The germline V gene has CDR1 MRHNA and CDR2 SNTAGT. The CDR3 consists of 13 residues. V gave up 3 bases and J gave up 12 bases, with 12 bases separating them. Written as DNA, the CDR3 is TGTGCCAGCAGTGATGTTCCCGGTCTACCCCTCCACTTT. This encodes CASSDVPGLPLHF.

V is TRBV9 and J is TRBJ2-3, with TRBD2 as a possible D gene (5 bases). From germline, CDR1 is SGDLS and CDR2 YYNGEE. This CDR3 has 15 amino acids. V lost 0 bases to trimming and J lost 6 bases, with 14 bases between them. The CDR3 DNA follows: TGTGCCAGCAGCGTAGCCGATCGGGAAGTGGATACGCAGTATTTT. Protein: CASSVADREVDTQYF.

The chain links TRBV7-9 to TRBJ1-6; TRBD1 matches 9 bases. Germline CDR1 is SEHNR and CDR2 is FQNEAQ (reference sequence). V was pared by 5 bases and J by 10 bases, with 6 bases of the junction left unmatched. There are 14 residues in the CDR3. CDR3 sequence reads: CASSLDRGRSPLHF. CDR3 sequence (DNA): TGTGCCAGCAGCCTGGACAGGGGCAGGTCACCCCTCCACTTT.

V gene TRBV5-6 combines with J gene TRBJ2-7; D is unresolved. Per germline, CDR1 SGHDT and CDR2 YYEEEE. Trimming shortened V by 0 bases and J by 5 bases, and 12 bases separated the two germline ends. The CDR3 extends over 14 amino acids. As DNA, the CDR3 is TGTGCCAGCAGCTTGGCCGTTACGATGAACGAGCAGTACTTC. Its translation: CASSLAVTMNEQYF.

This clone was detected once. The rearrangement links TRBV28 to TRBJ2-2, with D perhaps matching TRBD2 (6 bases). The germline gives CDR1 MDHEN, CDR2 SYDVKM. V was trimmed by 1 base and J by 3 bases, leaving 12 bases between them. The CDR3 runs 16 residues. CDR3 residues: CASSLLASADTGELFF. The CDR3 DNA is TGTGCCAGCAGTTTATTGGCTAGCGCCGACACCGGGGAGCTGTTTTTT.

The chain employs TRBV7-9 and TRBJ2-7, with D perhaps TRBD1 or TRBD2 (5 bases each). The CDR3 runs to 14 residues. CDR1 SEHNR and CDR2 FQNEAQ come from the germline V gene (reference sequence). The V and J ends lost 1 base and 4 bases respectively, with 11 bases between them. CDR3 region: CASSLEGPLYEQYF. CDR3 nucleotide sequence: TGTGCCAGCAGCTTAGAGGGACCCCTTTACGAGCAGTACTTC.

The rearrangement joins TRBV4-3 to TRBJ2-5; 7 bases are shared with TRBD2. V dropped 1 base and J dropped 1; count of bases not matched to a gene: 3. The CDR3 length is 15 residues. From germline, CDR1 is LGHNA and CDR2 YSLEER. The CDR3 nucleotides read TGCGCCAGCAGCCAAGGGACTAGTTCCCAAGAGACCCAGTACTTC. This gives the protein CASSQGTSSQETQYF.

The V and J genes are TRBV4-3 and TRBJ1-2; unclear D gene. CDR1 is LGHNA, CDR2 YSLEER, per germline. Between the trimmed V and J ends, which lost 4 bases and 4 bases, there was a span of 10 bases. The CDR3 covers 13 residues. CDR3: CASSPRGSYGYTF. The CDR3 coding sequence is TGCGCCAGCAGCCCCCGGGGTAGCTATGGCTACACCTTC.

The gene calls are TRBV19 and TRBJ1-1; perhaps TRBD1 as D (6 bases). CDR1 is LNHDA, CDR2 SQIVND, per germline (reference sequence). Deletions cut 6 bases from V and 4 bases from J, with 12 bases between. CDR3 size: 13 residues. This CDR3 reads CASRRGGSTEAFF. The CDR3, as DNA: TGTGCCAGTAGGAGGGGGGGTAGCACTGAAGCTTTCTTT. Full variable domain (missing parts from reference TRBV19 and TRBJ1-1): DGGITQSPKYLFRKEGQNVTLSCEQNLNHDAMYWYRQDPGQGLRLIYYSQIVNDFQKGDIAEGYSVSREKKESFPLTVTSAQKNPTAFYLCASRRGGSTEAFFGQGTRLTVV.

V gene TRBV2 combines with J gene TRBJ2-7; 9 bases align to TRBD1. The CDR3 spans 15 residues. The J segment lost 1 base and the V segment lost 6 bases, leaving 7 bases of the junction unmatched. Germline V gene data show CDR1 as SNHLY and CDR2 as FYNNEI. The CDR3 here is CASRGDGTGSYEQYF. The CDR3 DNA reads TGTGCCAGCAGGGGAGACGGGACAGGGTCCTACGAGCAGTACTTC.

The chain employs TRBV12-3 or TRBV12-4 and TRBJ1-1; no definite D call. V lost 5 bases, J lost 7 bases, and 11 bases lay in between. The CDR3 sequence is 12 residues long. The CDR3 bases are TGTGCCAGCAGTAATCAAGGCGGTGAAGCTTTCTTT. Amino acids: CASSNQGGEAFF.

The V and J genes are TRBV4-2 and TRBJ2-5, with D perhaps matching TRBD1 (6 bases). The germline V gene encodes CDR1 LGHNA and CDR2 YNFKEQ. Trimming left V 0 bases short and J 2 bases short, with 19 bases between. CDR3 length: 18 residues. In DNA form, the CDR3 reads TGTGCCAGCAGCCAAGAAACGGAGACAGGAGGTACTCAAGAGACCCAGTACTTC. This sequence encodes CASSQETETGGTQETQYF.

The rearrangement joins TRBV2 to TRBJ1-2; D remains unclear. The CDR3 has 10 residues. Germline loops: CDR1 SNHLY, CDR2 FYNNEI. V was cut by 8 bases and J by 4 bases, with 5 bases left in between. CDR3 residues: CASDGYGYTF. The CDR3 DNA sequence: TGTGCCAGCGATGGCTATGGCTACACCTTC.

V gene TRBV4-3 combines with J gene TRBJ1-1; 7 nucleotides agree with TRBD1. V lost 0 bases and J lost 0; bases outside the gene matches: 10. This CDR3 spans 18 amino acids. Germline V gives CDR1 LGHNA, CDR2 YSLEER. In nucleotides, the CDR3 is TGCGCCAGCAGCCAAGATTTCTCGACAGGGCTCATGAACACTGAAGCTTTCTTT. Protein: CASSQDFSTGLMNTEAFF.

The chain couples TRBV27 to TRBJ1-1, with 7 bases identical to TRBD1. Germline V gene lookup returns CDR1 MNHEY and CDR2 SMNVEV (reference sequence). CDR3 length equals 15 residues. The trim removed 5 bases at V and 4 bases at J, leaving 10 bases unmatched. The DNA of the CDR3 is TGTGCCAGCAGTCGTTCCTCAGGGGGGATCACTGAAGCTTTCTTT. It translates to CASSRSSGGITEAFF.

This clone was recorded only once. The chain has TRBV4-2 and TRBJ2-1, with D perhaps matching TRBD1 or TRBD2 (5 bases each). The CDR3 is 14 amino acids. V shed 3 bases and J shed 7 bases, with 13 bases lying between them. Germline V gene data show CDR1 as LGHNA and CDR2 as YNFKEQ. In DNA, the CDR3 is TGTGCCAGCAGCCAGGGGGTCTCGGGGAATGAGCAGTTCTTC. It codes for CASSQGVSGNEQFF.